The clone carrying this TCR beta chain occurred once. Its antigen remains unknown. This table comes from immunoSEQ multiplex PCR, and its TCRdb copy is limited to in-frame clones, with some not included. The data show 100,000 to 150,000 clones, 90% to 95% seen once. Germline V gives CDR1 SGDLS, CDR2 YYNGEE. The CDR3 has 15 amino acids. V shed 0 bases and J 6 bases; nucleotides not matched to a gene: 5. These data belong to a study of T cell responses to AZD1222 COVID-19 vaccine. Broader study findings: Two AZD1222 doses significantly raised spike-specific TCR breadth and depth over controls. The study identified only five or six AZD1222 recipients as seropositive at baseline. Mostly white British, mostly female donors; authors suggested clonal diversity may be underestimated. Spike was spanned by vaccine-associated CD4 TCRs, with dominance at 160-218 and 743-854.

The origin of this receptor is an adult in good health. Material: peripheral blood, obtained on day 0 of AZD1222 vaccination. The chain couples TRBV9 to TRBJ1-1; 10 positions agree with TRBD1. The CDR3 sequence: CASSVGDRGRPEAFF. CDR3 in DNA: TGTGCCAGCAGCGTAGGGGACAGGGGAAGGCCTGAAGCTTTCTTT.